The clone carrying this TCR beta chain was picked up a small number of times. The antigen is not known. The CDR3 is 15 residues long. Unmatched junction bases numbered 5, after V lost 8 bases and J lost 2 bases. Per the germline V gene, CDR1 is SNHLY and CDR2 is FYNNEI. What was amplified from RNA transcripts were TCR beta CDR3 regions. The study used the HTBI primer set for a first-round RT-PCR of the TCR CDR3. Each CDR3 protein is one row after TCRdb ran MiXCR on the multiplex PCR reads. The sample lists some 550,000 distinct CDR3 sequences, 16% seen once, with approximately 3.5% in the top ten. This entry comes from a study of T cells in Graves' hyperthyroidism and ophthalmopathy. Study as a whole: The initial diagnosis was the point when peripheral blood was collected, ahead of any treatment. Study conclusions and caveats: In the blood, most expanded thyroid clonotypes above 0.001 appeared as well.

Each 10 ml fresh peripheral blood draw supplied the PBMCs. The chain has TRBV2 and TRBJ2-2, with TRBD2 identical over 10 bases. The sequencing sample was made of blood. The source of this sequence is a woman aged 40 to 49 with Graves' ophthalmopathy. The CDR3 sequence is CASGTLAGNTGELFF. Written as DNA, the CDR3 is TGTGCCAGCGGCACACTAGCGGGAAACACCGGGGAGCTGTTTTTT.